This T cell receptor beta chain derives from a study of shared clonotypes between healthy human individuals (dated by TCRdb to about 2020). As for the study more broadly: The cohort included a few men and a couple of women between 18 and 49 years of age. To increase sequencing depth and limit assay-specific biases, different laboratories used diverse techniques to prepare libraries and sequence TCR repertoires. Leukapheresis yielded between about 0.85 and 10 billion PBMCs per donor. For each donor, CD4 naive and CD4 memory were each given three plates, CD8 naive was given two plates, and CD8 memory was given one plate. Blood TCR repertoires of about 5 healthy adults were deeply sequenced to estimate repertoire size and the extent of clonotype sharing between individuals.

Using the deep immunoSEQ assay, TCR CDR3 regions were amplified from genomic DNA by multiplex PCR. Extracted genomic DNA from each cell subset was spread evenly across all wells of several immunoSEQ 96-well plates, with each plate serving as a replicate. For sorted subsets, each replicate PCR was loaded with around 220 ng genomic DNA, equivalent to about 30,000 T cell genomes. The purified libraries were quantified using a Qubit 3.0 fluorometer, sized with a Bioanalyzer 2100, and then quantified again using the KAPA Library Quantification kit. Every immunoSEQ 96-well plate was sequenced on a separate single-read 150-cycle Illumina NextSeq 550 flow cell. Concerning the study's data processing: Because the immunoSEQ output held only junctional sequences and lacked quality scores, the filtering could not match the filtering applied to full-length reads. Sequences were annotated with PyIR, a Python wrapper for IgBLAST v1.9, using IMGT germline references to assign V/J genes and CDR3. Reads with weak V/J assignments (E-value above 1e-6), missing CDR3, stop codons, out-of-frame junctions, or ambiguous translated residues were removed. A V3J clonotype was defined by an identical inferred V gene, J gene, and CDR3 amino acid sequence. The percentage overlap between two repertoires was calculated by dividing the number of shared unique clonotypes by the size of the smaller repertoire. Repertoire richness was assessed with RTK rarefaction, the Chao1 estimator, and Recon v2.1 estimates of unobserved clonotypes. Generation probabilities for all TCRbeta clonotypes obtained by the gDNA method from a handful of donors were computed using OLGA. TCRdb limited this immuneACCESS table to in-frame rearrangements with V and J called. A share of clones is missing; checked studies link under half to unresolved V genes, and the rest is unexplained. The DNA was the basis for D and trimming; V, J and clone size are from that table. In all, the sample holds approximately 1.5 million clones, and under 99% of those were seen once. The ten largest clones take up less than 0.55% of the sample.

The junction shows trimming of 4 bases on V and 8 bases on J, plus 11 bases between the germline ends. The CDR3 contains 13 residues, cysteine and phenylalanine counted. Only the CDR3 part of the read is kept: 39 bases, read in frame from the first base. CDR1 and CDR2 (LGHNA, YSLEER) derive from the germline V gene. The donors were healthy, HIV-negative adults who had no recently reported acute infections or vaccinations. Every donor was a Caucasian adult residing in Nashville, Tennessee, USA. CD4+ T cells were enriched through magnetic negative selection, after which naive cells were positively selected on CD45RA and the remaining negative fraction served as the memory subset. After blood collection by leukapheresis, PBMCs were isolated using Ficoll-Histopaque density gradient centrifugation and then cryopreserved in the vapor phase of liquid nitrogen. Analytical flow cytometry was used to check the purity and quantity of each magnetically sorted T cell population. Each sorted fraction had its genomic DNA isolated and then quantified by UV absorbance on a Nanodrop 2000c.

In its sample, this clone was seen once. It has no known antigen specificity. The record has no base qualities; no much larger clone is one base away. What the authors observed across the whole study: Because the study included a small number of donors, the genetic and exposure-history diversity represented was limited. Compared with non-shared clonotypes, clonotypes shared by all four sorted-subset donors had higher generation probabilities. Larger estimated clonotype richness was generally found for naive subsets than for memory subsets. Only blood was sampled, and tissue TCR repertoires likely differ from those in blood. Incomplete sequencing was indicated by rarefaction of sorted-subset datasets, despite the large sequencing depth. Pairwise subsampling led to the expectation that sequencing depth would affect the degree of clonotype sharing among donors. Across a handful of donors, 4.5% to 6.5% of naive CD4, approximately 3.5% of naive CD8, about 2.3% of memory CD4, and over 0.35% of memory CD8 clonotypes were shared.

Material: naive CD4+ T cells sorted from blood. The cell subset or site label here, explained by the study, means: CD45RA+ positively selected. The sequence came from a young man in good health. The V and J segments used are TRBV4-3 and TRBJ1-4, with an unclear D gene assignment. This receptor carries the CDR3 CASSLISQEKLFF. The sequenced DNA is TGCGCCAGCAGCCTAATCTCCCAGGAAAAACTGTTTTTT.